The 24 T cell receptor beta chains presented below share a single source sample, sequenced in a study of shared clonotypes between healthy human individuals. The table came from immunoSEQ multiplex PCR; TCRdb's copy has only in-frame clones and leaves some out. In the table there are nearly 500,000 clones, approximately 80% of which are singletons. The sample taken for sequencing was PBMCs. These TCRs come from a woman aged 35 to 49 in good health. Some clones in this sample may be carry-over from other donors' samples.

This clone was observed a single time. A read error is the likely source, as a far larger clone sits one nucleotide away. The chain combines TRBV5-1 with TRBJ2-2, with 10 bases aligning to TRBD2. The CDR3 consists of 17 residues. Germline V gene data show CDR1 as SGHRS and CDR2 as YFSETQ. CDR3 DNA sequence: TGCGCCAGCAGCGCAGAACTAGCGGGACAAAACACCGGGGAGCTGCTTTTT. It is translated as CASSAELAGQNTGELLF.

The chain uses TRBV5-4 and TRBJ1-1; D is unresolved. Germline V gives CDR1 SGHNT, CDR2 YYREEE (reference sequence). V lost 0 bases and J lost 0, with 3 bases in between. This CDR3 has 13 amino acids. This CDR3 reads CASSLEVNTEAFF. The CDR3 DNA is TGTGCCAGCAGCTTGGAAGTGAACACTGAAGCTTTCTTT.

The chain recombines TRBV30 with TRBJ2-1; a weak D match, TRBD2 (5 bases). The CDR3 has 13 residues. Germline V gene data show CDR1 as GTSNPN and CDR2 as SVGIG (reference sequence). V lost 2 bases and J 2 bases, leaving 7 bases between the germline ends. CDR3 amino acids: CAWSPSPYNEQFF. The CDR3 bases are TGTGCCTGGAGTCCTAGCCCCTACAATGAGCAGTTCTTC. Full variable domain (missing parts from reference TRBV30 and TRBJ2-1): SQTIHQWPATLVQPVGSPLSLECTVEGTSNPNLYWYRQAAGRGLQLLFYSVGIGQISSEVPQNLSASRPQDRQFILSSKKLLLSDSGFYLCAWSPSPYNEQFFGPGTRLTVL.

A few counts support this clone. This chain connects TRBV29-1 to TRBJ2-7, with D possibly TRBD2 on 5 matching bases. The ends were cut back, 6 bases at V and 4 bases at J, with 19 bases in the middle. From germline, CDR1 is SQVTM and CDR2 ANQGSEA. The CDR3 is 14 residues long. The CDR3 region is CSVADSYAGYEQYF. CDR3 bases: TGCAGCGTCGCGGACTCCTACGCGGGTTACGAGCAGTACTTC.

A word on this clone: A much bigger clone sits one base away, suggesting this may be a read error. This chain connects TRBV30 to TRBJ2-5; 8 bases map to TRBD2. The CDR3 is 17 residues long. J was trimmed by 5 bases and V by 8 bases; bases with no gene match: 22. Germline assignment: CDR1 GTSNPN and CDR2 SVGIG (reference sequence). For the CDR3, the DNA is TGTGCCCGGAACCGCCCCGGGGGGGGGATTGGGTTGGAGACCCAGTACTTC. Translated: CARNRPGGGIGLETQYF.

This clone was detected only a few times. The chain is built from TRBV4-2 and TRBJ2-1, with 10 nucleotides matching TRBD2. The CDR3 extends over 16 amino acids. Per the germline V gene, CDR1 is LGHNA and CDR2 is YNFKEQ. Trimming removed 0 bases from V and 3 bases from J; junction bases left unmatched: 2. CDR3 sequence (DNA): TGTGCCAGCAGCCAAGAGTGGACTAGCGGCTACAATGAGCAGTTCTTC. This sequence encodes CASSQEWTSGYNEQFF.

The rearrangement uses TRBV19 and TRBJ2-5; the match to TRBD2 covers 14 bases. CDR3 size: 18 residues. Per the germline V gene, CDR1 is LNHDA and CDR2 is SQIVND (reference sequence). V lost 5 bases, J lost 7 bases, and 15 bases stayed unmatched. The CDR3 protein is CASSSDRPTSGRARTQYF. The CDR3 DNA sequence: TGTGCCAGTAGTTCGGACAGACCGACTAGCGGGAGGGCCCGGACCCAGTACTTC.

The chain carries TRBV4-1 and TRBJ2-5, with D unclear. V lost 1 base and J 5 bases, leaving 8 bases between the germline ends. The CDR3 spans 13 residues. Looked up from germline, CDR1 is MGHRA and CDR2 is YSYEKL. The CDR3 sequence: CASSQVWPETQYF. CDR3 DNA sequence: TGCGCCAGCAGCCAAGTATGGCCGGAGACCCAGTACTTC.

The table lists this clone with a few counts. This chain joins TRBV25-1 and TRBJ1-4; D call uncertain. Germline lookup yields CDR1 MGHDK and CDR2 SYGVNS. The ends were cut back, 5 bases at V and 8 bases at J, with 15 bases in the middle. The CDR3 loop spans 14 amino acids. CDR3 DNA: TGTGCCAGCAGTCCGACCTCCCGGGGAGAAAAACTGTTTTTT. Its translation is CASSPTSRGEKLFF.

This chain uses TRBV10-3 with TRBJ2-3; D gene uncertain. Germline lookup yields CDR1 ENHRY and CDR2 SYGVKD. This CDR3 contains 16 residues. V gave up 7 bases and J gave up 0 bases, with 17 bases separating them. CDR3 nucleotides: TGTGCCATCAAAGAAGGTCGTATGCCTAGCACAGATACGCAGTATTTT. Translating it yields CAIKEGRMPSTDTQYF.

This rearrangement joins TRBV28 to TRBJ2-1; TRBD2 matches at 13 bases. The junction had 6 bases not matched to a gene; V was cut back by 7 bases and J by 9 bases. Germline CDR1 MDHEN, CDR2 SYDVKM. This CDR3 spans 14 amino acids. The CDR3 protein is CASTGLAGVSEQFF. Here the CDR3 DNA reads TGTGCCAGCACAGGACTAGCGGGAGTTTCTGAGCAGTTCTTC.

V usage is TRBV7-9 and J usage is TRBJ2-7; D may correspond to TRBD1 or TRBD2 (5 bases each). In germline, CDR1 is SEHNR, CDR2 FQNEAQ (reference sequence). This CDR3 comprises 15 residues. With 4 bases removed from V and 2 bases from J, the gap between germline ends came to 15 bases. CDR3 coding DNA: TGTGCCAGCAGCTCTACCGGGACGAAGCCCTACGAGCAGTACTTC. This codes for CASSSTGTKPYEQYF.

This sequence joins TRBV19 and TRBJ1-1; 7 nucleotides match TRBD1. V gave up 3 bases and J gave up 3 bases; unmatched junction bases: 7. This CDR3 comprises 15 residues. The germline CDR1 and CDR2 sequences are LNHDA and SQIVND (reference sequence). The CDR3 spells CASSISRRGDTEAFF. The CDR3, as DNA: TGTGCCAGTAGTATCTCGCGCAGGGGGGACACTGAAGCTTTCTTT.

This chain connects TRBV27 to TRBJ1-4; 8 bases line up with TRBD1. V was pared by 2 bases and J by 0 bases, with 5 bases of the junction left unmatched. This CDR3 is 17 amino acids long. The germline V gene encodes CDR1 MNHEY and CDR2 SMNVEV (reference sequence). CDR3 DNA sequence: TGTGCCAGCAGTTTACCCGGACAGGGAGCAACTAATGAAAAACTGTTTTTT. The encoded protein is CASSLPGQGATNEKLFF.

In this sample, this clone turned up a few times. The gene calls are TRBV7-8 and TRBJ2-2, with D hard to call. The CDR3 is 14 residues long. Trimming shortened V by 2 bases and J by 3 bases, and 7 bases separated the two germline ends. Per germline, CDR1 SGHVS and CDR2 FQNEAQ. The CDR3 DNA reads TGTGCCAGCAGCTTATATGGGGACACCGGGGAGCTGTTTTTT. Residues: CASSLYGDTGELFF.

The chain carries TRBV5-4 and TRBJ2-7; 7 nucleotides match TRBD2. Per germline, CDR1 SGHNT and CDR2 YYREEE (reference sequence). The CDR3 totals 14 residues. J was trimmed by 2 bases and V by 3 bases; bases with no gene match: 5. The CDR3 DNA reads TGTGCCAGCAGCTCCGCGGGGGTGGCCTACGAGCAGTACTTC. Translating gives CASSSAGVAYEQYF.

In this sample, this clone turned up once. The CDR3 nucleotides are TGTGCCAGCAGTGAAAGGGAAGGGATAGAACCGGGGGAGCTGTTTTTT. Translated, it gives CASSEREGIEPGELFF. The chain links TRBV2 to TRBJ2-2; D gene unclear. The V gene's germline CDR1 is SNHLY and CDR2 FYNNEI. The CDR3 runs to 16 residues. Trimming stripped 2 bases from V and 8 bases from J, with 18 bases between.

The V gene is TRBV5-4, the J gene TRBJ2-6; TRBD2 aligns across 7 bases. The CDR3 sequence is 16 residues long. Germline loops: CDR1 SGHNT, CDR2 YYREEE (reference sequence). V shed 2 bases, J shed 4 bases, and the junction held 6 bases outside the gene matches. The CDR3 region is CASSLGGGAGANVLTF. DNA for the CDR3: TGTGCCAGCAGCTTAGGCGGGGGTGCAGGGGCCAACGTCCTGACTTTC.

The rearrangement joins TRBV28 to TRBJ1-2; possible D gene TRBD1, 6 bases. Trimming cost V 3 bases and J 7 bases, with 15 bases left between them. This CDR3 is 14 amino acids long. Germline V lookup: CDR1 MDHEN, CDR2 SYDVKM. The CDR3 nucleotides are TGTGCCAGCAGTTTGGGGGCACTTCCCGTTGGCTACACCTTC. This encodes CASSLGALPVGYTF.

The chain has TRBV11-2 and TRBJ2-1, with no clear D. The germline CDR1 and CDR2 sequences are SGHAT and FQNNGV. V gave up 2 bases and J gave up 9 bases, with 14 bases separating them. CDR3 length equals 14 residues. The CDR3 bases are TGTGCCAGCAGCTTACTGGCGGTGGGTGGTGAGCAGTTCTTC. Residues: CASSLLAVGGEQFF.

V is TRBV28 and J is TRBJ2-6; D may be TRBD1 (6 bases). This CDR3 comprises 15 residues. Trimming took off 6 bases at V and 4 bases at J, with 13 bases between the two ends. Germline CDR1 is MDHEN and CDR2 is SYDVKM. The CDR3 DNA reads TGTGCCAGCAGCAGGACAGTGTACGGGGCCAACGTCCTGACTTTC. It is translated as CASSRTVYGANVLTF.

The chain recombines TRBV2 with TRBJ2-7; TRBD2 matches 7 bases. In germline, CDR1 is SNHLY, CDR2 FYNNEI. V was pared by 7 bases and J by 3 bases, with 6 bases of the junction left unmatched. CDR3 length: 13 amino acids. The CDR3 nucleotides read TGTGCCAGCATACCTGGACTAGACTACGAGCAGTACTTC. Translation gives CASIPGLDYEQYF.

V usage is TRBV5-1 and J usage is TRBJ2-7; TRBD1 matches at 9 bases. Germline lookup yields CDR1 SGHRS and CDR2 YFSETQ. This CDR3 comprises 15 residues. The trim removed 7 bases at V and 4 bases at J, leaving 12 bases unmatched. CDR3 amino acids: CASAAPGTGSYEQYF. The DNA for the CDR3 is TGCGCCAGCGCCGCGCCCGGGACAGGGTCGTACGAGCAGTACTTC.

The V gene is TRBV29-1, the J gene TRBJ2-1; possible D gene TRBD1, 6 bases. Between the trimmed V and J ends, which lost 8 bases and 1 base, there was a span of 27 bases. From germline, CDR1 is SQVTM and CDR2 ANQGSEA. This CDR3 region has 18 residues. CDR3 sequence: CSSAHLGGTFGSYNEQFF. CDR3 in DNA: TGCAGCTCGGCCCATTTAGGGGGAACCTTCGGATCCTACAATGAGCAGTTCTTC.